The source of this T cell receptor (beta chain) is a study of cytomegalovirus exposure and HLA in healthy donors. This clone was observed a few times. Its antigen is undetermined. Study-level findings and limits: Association of a missense DCLRE1C variant with TCR beta V- and J-gene trimming was reported in a later analysis. CMV serostatus alone was available as immune exposure information. According to an earlier analysis, most TCR beta V segments yielded productive rearrangements about 90% or about 30% of the time. Donors were assumed by presence/absence analyses to have roughly uniform sequencing depth.

The PCR ran on 60 Vbeta and 13 Jbeta primers. TCRdb's table, derived via immunoSEQ multiplex PCR, lists solely in-frame clones and lacks some. The repertoire holds roughly 250,000 clones, with 80% as singletons. Germline V lookup: CDR1 SGHNT, CDR2 YYREEE (reference sequence). This CDR3 is built from 13 residues. The V end lost 4 bases, the J end lost 9 bases, and 14 bases lay between the germline ends. The source material was PBMCs. The receptor was isolated from a girl aged 2-15 years in good health and CMV-seronegative. The rearrangement uses TRBV5-4 and TRBJ1-5; D unresolved. CDR3 protein: CASSLDGSRPQHF. In DNA form, the CDR3 reads TGTGCCAGCAGCCTCGACGGGTCAAGGCCCCAGCATTTT. The full variable domain, completed using reference TRBV5-4 and TRBJ1-5, is ETGVTQSPTHLIKTRGQQVTLRCSSQSGHNTVSWYQQALGQGPQFIFQYYREEENGRGNFPPRFSGLQFPNYSSELNVNALELDDSALYLCASSLDGSRPQHFGDGTRLSIL.